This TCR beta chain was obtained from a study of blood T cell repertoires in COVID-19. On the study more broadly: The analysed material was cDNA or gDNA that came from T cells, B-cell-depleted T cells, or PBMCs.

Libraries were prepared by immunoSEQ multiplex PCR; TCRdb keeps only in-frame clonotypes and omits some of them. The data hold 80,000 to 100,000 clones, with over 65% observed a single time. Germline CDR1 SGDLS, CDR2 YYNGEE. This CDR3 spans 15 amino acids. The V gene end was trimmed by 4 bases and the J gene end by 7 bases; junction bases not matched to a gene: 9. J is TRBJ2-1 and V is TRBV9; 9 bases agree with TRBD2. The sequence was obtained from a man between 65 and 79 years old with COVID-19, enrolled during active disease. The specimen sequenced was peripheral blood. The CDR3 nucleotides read TGTGCCAGCAGCCCAGGGGTTAGCGGGAGAAATGAGCAGTTCTTC. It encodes CASSPGVSGRNEQFF.